This TCR beta chain was found in a study of T cells in narcolepsy. Study results and limitations: Same-patient CSF and blood CD4+ T cell clonotypes included HCRT-specific and TRIB2-specific autoreactive ones.

Turning to this clone: No antigen is known for it.

This CDR3 region has 13 residues. V lost 3 bases and J 7 bases, leaving 12 bases between the germline ends. Germline V CDR1 and CDR2: KGHSH, LQKENI. Libraries were prepared by immunoSEQ multiplex PCR; TCRdb keeps only in-frame clonotypes and omits some of them. This sample yields roughly 30,000 clones, of which 81% are seen a single time; around 2% belongs to the top ten. This chain links TRBV18 with TRBJ1-2; D remains ambiguous. The sequence was collected from a human donor in good health. Specimen: memory (CD45RA-) CD4+ T cells from blood. The DNA for the CDR3 is TGTGCCAGCTCACCGGTTAGCGGTGGTGGCTACACCTTC. Amino acid sequence: CASSPVSGGGYTF.